This T cell receptor beta chain was documented in a study of cytomegalovirus exposure and HLA in healthy donors. Points from the study as a whole: Available immune exposure information covered CMV serostatus only. In a later analysis, HLA-C alleles had the fewest associated TCRs, DRB1 alleles the most.

CDR3 length: 13 residues. Per the germline V gene, CDR1 is SGHAT and CDR2 is FQNNGV. Trimming took off 0 bases at V and 12 bases at J, with 9 bases between the two ends. Amplification used 60 Vbeta primers and 13 Jbeta primers. The repertoire was sequenced with immunoSEQ multiplex PCR; TCRdb's copy has only in-frame clones and lacks some. The table records 15,000 to 20,000 clones, about 70% of them present only once. Regarding this clone: No antigen is known for it.

The chain uses TRBV11-2 and TRBJ1-6, with D unclear. The sequence was collected from a man aged 18 to 35 in good health and CMV-seronegative. Sequencing used PBMCs. CDR3 coding DNA: TGTGCCAGCAGCTTAGATTTGGAGTTACCCCTCCACTTT. Translation gives CASSLDLELPLHF.